This TCR beta chain appears in the sequencing data of a study of beta chain features in type 1 diabetes. Only a few counts were recorded for this clone. What it recognizes is unknown. Findings of the study overall: Shorter TCRB CDR3s, moderately but significantly so, marked every one of the four CD4+ subsets in Type 1 diabetes patients. Sequencing used cDNA, and cells with high TCR expression could therefore be over-represented.

Staining for CD45RO/CCR7/CD25/CD127/CD95/CD27 allowed sorting of CD4+ naive, central memory, regulatory and stem cell-like memory cells. Trimming took 2 bases from V and 5 from J; bases not matched to a gene: 1. The CDR3 length is 14 residues. Germline CDR1 reads ENHRY; CDR2 reads SYGVKD. Investigators reverse transcribed all isolated RNA, so they sequenced expressed TCRB transcripts. An average approximately 3.7 million reads came from naive, central memory and regulatory T cell samples. Measured with immunoSEQ multiplex PCR; TCRdb has only the in-frame clones, and not every one. In the table there are 300,000 to 400,000 clones, around 8.5% of which are singletons.

Sequencing input: central memory CD4+ T cells from blood. J is TRBJ2-3 and V is TRBV10-3, with 10 bases aligning to TRBD2. The receptor was derived from a man aged 25 to 40 with type 1 diabetes. This chain's CDR3 is CAISEASGGDTQYF. The CDR3 DNA follows: TGTGCCATCAGTGAGGCTAGCGGGGGAGATACGCAGTATTTT.